The clone carrying this T cell receptor (beta chain) has only one observation. Recovered status in Cohort 3 required two negative PCRs, clearance, or symptom resolution. This specimen belongs to a study of blood T cell repertoires in COVID-19. For the study at large: The United States, Italy and Spain were the sources of the acute and convalescent COVID-19 samples. Sample material is recorded as cDNA or gDNA derived from T cells, B-cell-depleted T cells, or PBMCs.

There are 13 residues in the CDR3. V gave up 11 bases and J gave up 0 bases, with 13 bases separating them. Germline values: CDR1 MNHEY, CDR2 SMNVEV (reference sequence). Study processing details: Estimation of nucleated cell counts was performed using reference gene primer amplification. Sequencing used immunoSEQ multiplex PCR; TCRdb keeps in-frame clones, though not all of them. Clone size and the V and J calls come from that table; the DNA yielded D and trimming. The sample includes roughly 280,000 clones, less than 90% of them seen just once. The chain combines TRBV27 with TRBJ1-1; D is undetermined. The receptor's source is a woman aged 50 to 60 who had recovered from COVID-19. The sample consisted of PBMCs or T cells enriched from blood (not recorded which). The CDR3 loop is CAARPGMNTEAFF. In nucleotides, the CDR3 is TGTGCCGCGCGTCCGGGAATGAACACTGAAGCTTTCTTT.